This TCR beta chain was observed in a study of brain T cells in children with intractable seizures. The sequenced cases were selected for having the highest brain T cell transcript signatures. Pre-surgery treatment included at least one anti-epileptic drug. TCRdb keeps only in-frame clones here, not all; method: immunoSEQ multiplex PCR. The data hold approximately 3,900 clones, with over 60% observed a single time. As concerns this clone: Antigen: not known.

Germline CDR1 GTSNPN, CDR2 SVGIG (reference sequence). Between the trimmed V and J ends, which lost 2 bases and 3 bases, there was a span of 12 bases. The CDR3 sequence is 14 residues long. Regarding the study as a whole: Absence of clones before surgery may stem from lower sequencing depth. Patients' HCMV serostatus was unknown; virus specificity rests on CDR3 similarity alone.

The chain carries TRBV30 and TRBJ2-3, with D tentatively TRBD2 (6 bases). The TCR was taken from a girl between 2 and 10 years old with Rasmussen encephalitis and intractable seizures. The sample in question was resected brain tissue, obtained at surgery. CDR3 protein: CAWSQPGVTDTQYF. CDR3 DNA: TGTGCCTGGAGTCAGCCGGGGGTGACAGATACGCAGTATTTT. Full variable domain (remainder filled in from reference TRBV30 and TRBJ2-3): SQTIHQWPATLVQPVGSPLSLECTVEGTSNPNLYWYRQAAGRGLQLLFYSVGIGQISSEVPQNLSASRPQDRQFILSSKKLLLSDSGFYLCAWSQPGVTDTQYFGPGTRLTVL.